This note documents a single T cell receptor (beta chain) sequence. Assay: immunoSEQ multiplex PCR; the TCRdb copy retains only in-frame clones and omits some. The data hold some 270,000 clones, with roughly 90% observed a single time. All enrollees were roughly 18 to 95 years old and from roughly 22 US areas. Participant-given clinical history determined each cohort assignment. Cohort 3 donors were reported recovered after two negative PCRs, clearance, or symptom resolution. This sample was taken from a study of blood T cell repertoires in COVID-19. The sample was PBMCs or T cells enriched from blood (not recorded which). The receptor was isolated from a woman aged 55-69 years who had recovered from COVID-19.

The CDR3 bases are TGTGCCACCCGGGGGGGTGCTAACTATGGCTACACCTTC. Its protein product is CATRGGANYGYTF. The rearrangement links TRBV18 to TRBJ1-2; D may be TRBD1 (5 bases). V lost 10 bases, J lost 0 bases, and 12 bases lay in between. CDR3 size: 13 residues. CDR1 and CDR2 from the germline V gene are KGHSH and LQKENI.